The entry that follows covers one TCR beta chain sequence. It lacks a known antigen. Mismatch with germline at one junction end may stem from a read error. Receptor libraries were prepared by 5' RACE. TCRdb shows the sequencer as Illumina HiSeq 2500. A second PCR of roughly 7 to 11 cycles was run with a J-beta primer mix and a sample-barcoded 5' primer. A unique molecular identifier was introduced onto each TCR beta cDNA molecule by a template-switch 5' adaptor carrying 12 random nucleotides. Each sample yielded at least 2.5 million CDR3-containing paired-end reads. First-strand cDNA synthesis was performed from all RNA using the Mint cDNA synthesis kit, with priming by a TRBC-specific oligonucleotide. After uracil-DNA glycosylase treatment, a first 18-cycle PCR used universal primers M1SS and BC2_uni_R on all cDNA. In the original analysis: Normalization of each sample was performed by random selection of 1 million high-quality reads, each carrying a distinct molecular identifier. Instead of being binned into consensus sequences, reads with shared molecular identifiers were discarded. MiTCR, with a Q25 quality threshold and the strictest error-elimination algorithm, was used for CDR3 identification, clonotype clustering and error correction. A nonparametric unseen species model with Euler transformation was used to estimate lower-bound total TCR beta diversity. In-frame beta chains were kept once TCRdb had trimmed the public reads at Q25 with fastp and called clones with MiXCR. Identical CDR3 proteins give one entry, which carries the most common genes and DNA. The V and J calls were not made by the authors but by TCRdb's processing. The sample table shows about 1.5 million distinct CDR3 sequences, and 40% to 50% are seen once. The biggest ten clones account for roughly 7.9% of the sample.

There are 14 amino acids in the CDR3, from cysteine to phenylalanine inclusive. Kept here is only the CDR3 DNA, which spans 42 bases and is read in frame from base 1. The germline V gene encodes CDR1 SGHRS and CDR2 YFSETQ. The donors were 40 or so Caucasian individuals from Russia, aged roughly 6 to 100 years, who were systemically healthy. Roughly 11 milliliters of peripheral blood were drawn from each donor into EDTA-treated Vacutainer tubes. Ficoll-Paque density-gradient centrifugation was used to isolate PBMCs, with at least 7 million obtained per sample. Trizol reagent was used to extract total RNA from the PBMCs, yielding at least 6 micrograms per sample. For every donor, flow cytometry on a PBMC aliquot measured the percentage of naive CD45RAhigh/CD27high T cells. The sample comes from a study of blood T cells in healthy people across ages (dated by TCRdb to between 2015 and 2017). Turning to the overall study: In model experiments, template switching captured about one uniquely barcoded TCR beta cDNA molecule for every two T cells. Donors were grouped into four age groups: young (average 16 years), middle-aged (39), aged (about 59) and long-lived (82). To avoid experimental bias, donors of different ages were spread randomly across the sequencing lanes. Using deep sequencing normalized with unique cDNA molecular identifiers, the study measured how TCR beta repertoire diversity changes with age. Using the same blood draw, the study looked at two additional independent replicas of 1 million unique cDNA reads for two donors, one aged 18 to 30 and the other aged 80 or older. On the study overall, not on this receptor specifically: Observed TCR beta diversity per million T cells fell roughly linearly with age, and a significant reduction was already apparent by age around 39. A strong correlation was found between observed TCR beta diversity and the percentage of naive T cells measured by flow cytometry. Estimates of total diversity based on one million sequenced T cells were regarded as lower bounds and as underestimates. The long-lived group showed more naive CD4+ T cells, fewer expanded clones and increased TCR diversity than the aged group, suggesting age selection. Since profiling was done on bulk unsorted PBMCs, naive and antigen-experienced compartments could not be conclusively compared. Because donor CMV infection status was unknown, age-related changes in expanded clonotypes were potentially confounded.

This clonotype was obtained from a woman aged 18-35 years in good health. The V gene is TRBV5-1 and the J gene is TRBJ1-1; the D gene identity is not certain. Sequenced sample: blood. The CDR3 loop reads CASSVGGVDPEAFF. The DNA sequence is given as TGTGCCAGCAGCGTGGGCGGGGTGGACCCTGAAGCTTTCTTT. The reference TRBV5-1 and TRBJ1-1 proteins fill in what lies around the CDR3, so the full variable domain reads KAGVTQTPRYLIKTRGQQVTLSCSPISGHRSVSWYQQTPGQGLQFLFEYFSETQRNKGNFPGRFSGRQFSNSRSEMNVSTLELGDSALYLCASSVGGVDPEAFFGQGTRLTVV.